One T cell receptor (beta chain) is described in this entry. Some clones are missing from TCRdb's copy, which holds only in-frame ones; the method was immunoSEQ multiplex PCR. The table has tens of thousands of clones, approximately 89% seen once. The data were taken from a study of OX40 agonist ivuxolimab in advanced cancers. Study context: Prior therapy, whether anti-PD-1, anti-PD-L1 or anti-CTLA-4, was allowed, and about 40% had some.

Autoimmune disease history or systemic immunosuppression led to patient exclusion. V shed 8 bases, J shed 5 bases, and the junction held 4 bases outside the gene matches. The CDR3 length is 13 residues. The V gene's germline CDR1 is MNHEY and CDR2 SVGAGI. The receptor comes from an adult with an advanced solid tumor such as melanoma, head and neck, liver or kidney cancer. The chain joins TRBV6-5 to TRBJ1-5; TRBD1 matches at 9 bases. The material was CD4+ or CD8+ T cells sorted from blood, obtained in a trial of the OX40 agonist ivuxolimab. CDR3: CASGDREDQPQHF. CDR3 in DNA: TGTGCCAGCGGGGACAGGGAGGATCAGCCCCAGCATTTT.